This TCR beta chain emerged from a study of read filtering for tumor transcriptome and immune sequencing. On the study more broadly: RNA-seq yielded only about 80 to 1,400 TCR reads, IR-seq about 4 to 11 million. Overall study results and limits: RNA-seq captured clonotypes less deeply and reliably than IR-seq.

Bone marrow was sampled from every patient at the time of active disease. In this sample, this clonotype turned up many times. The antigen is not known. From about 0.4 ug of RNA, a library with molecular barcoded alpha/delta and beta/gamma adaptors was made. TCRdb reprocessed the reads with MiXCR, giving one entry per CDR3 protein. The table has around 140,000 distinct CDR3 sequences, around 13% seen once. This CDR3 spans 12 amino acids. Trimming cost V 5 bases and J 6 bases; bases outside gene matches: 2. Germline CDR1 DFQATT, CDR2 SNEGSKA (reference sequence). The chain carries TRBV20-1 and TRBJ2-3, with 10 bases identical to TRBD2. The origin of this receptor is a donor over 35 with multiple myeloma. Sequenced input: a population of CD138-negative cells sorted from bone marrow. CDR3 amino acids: CSAGSGRDTQYF. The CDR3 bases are TGCAGTGCTGGTAGCGGGAGGGATACGCAGTATTTT.